Listed here is a single T cell receptor beta chain. The antigen remains unidentified. These data are taken from a study of cytomegalovirus exposure and HLA in healthy donors. Findings of the study overall: In a later analysis, several top co-occurrence clusters appeared linked to parvovirus B19, influenza, CMV and Epstein-Barr virus. In vitro, a few CMV-associated chains proved specific for CMV antigens.

The study ran its PCR with 60 Vbeta and 13 Jbeta primers. Only in-frame clones appear in the TCRdb table, and some are missing; sequencing was by immunoSEQ multiplex PCR. Of about 190,000 clones detected, roughly 80% appear once; the ten largest clones hold approximately 1.5%. Trimming removed 0 bases from V and 3 bases from J; junction bases left unmatched: 4. The CDR3 sequence is 16 residues long. In germline, CDR1 is MNHNY, CDR2 SVGAGI (reference sequence). The receptor was isolated from a woman aged 18-35 years in good health and CMV-seronegative. This chain links TRBV6-6 with TRBJ2-1; TRBD2 agrees at 8 bases. Sequencing was done on a sample of PBMCs. CDR3 DNA: TGTGCCAGCAGTTACTCATTAGCGGGGAACTACAATGAGCAGTTCTTC. Translation gives CASSYSLAGNYNEQFF.